The present entry profiles one T cell receptor beta chain with its context. Its target antigen remains unknown. The record has no base qualities; no much larger clone is one base away. TCRbeta CDR3 regions were amplified from genomic DNA using the immunoSEQ Assay, a bias-controlled multiplex PCR. In the original analysis: Within the assay, amplification of reference gene primers was used to estimate how many nucleated cells each sample contained. Sequence reads were collapsed and filtered to measure the absolute abundance of every unique TCRbeta CDR3 rearrangement. For each sample, productive Simpson clonality was calculated as the square root of Simpson's diversity index over productive rearrangements. As stored in TCRdb, this immuneACCESS dataset retains in-frame rearrangements with V and J assigned. A fraction of the clones does not appear; measured against another copy, unresolved V genes explain less than half of the discrepancy, and the remainder lacks a known reason. For V, J and clone size, that table is used; D and trimming come from the DNA. Present in this sample are roughly 270,000 clones, around 84% of which were seen just once. The ten largest clones take up about 2.3% of the sample.

The sample is drawn from a study of blood T cell repertoires in COVID-19 (dated by TCRdb to the early 2020s). Turning to the overall study: Collaborator samples came from the United States, Italy and Spain and covered acute and convalescent phases of COVID-19. The repertoires were released in a freely available public database intended as a resource for research on the immune response to SARS-CoV-2. The samples were drawn from the first 160 participants of the ongoing ImmuneRACE study and from 1,254 subjects provided by 6 global collaborators. Subjects who had been exposed to COVID-19, were actively infected with it, or had recovered from it provided the deeply sampled blood TCRbeta repertoires that made up the dataset. The material from the prospective study consisted of cDNA or gDNA derived from T cells, B-cell-depleted T cells, or PBMCs. HLA class I and class II types, where available, came from metadata supplied by the sample provider rather than from assay-based typing. A de-identified subject ID, COVID-19 status, age in years and sex were almost always included in the sample metadata. The paper as a whole reports these results and caveats: The quantity of clinical and demographic metadata differed by source and by participant and was supplied without curation.

In the prospective study, participants were about 18 to 100 years old, resided in about two dozen geographic areas of the United States, and were enrolled through a virtual design. To assign participants to cohorts, the prospective study relied on clinical history that participants themselves reported in a screening survey and a study questionnaire. Recovered participants in ImmuneRACE Cohort 3 were defined as having two consecutive negative NP/OP PCR tests, clearance from a healthcare professional, or resolution of symptoms. Each participant in the prospective study had whole blood, serum and a nasopharyngeal or oropharyngeal swab collected by mobile phlebotomists. Prospective study participants could optionally give additional blood draws and questionnaires over an approximately two-month period. Blood samples from the prospective study were shipped frozen or at room temperature prior to DNA extraction.

CDR1 KGHSH and CDR2 LQKENI were looked up in the germline V gene. Taken from cysteine to phenylalanine, the CDR3 has 16 residues. Only CDR3 DNA is held: 48 bases, read in frame from base 1. V ends up 5 bases short and J 7 bases short, with an unmatched junction base count of 14. The sequence derives from a woman in her fifties or sixties who had recovered from COVID-19. The sequenced sample was PBMCs or T cells enriched from blood (not recorded which). The sequence is built from TRBV18 and TRBJ2-1; TRBD2 lines up with 7 middle nucleotides. The nucleotide sequence reads as follows: TGTGCCAGCTCATCCCCGGGACTACGTTTAGGGAATGAGCAGTTCTTC. This encodes CASSSPGLRLGNEQFF.